The 27 T cell receptor beta chains below all came from one sample that was sequenced in a study of regulatory T cells in long-lasting Graves disease. TCR beta libraries were built with iRepertoire HTBI primers and Arm-PCR of CDR3 regions. TCRdb recomputed calls from the multiplex PCR reads with MiXCR, one row per CDR3 protein. The top ten clones hold approximately 25% of a sample with a few hundred thousand distinct CDR3 sequences, roughly a quarter of them seen once. The time point was: persistent/refractory GD, antithyroid drugs over 5 years with positive TRAb. The authors made the TCR library using RNA they extracted from PBMCs. This specimen was peripheral blood mononuclear cells (PBMCs), taken when the disease was refractory, from a patient treated with antithyroid drugs. The receptors stem from a female donor with Graves disease.

The table lists this clonotype with a few counts. V usage is TRBV29-1 and J usage is TRBJ1-1; D gene ambiguous. CDR3 length equals 12 residues. Germline CDR1 and CDR2: SQVTM and ANQGSEA. Trimming took 4 bases from V and 10 from J, leaving 16 bases between them. The CDR3 DNA follows: TGCAGCGTTGTTTCAGGCGTGCCCCTAGCTTTCTTT. This gives the protein CSVVSGVPLAFF.

This clonotype appeared many times. The chain has TRBV6-1 and TRBJ1-6; 7 bases are a match to TRBD1. J lost 14 bases, V lost 5 bases, and 6 bases had no gene match. The CDR3 runs 12 residues. Looked up from germline, CDR1 is MNHNS and CDR2 is SASEGT. The CDR3 nucleotides read TGTGCCAGCAGTAACGACAGGGTAACCCTCCACTTT. Its protein product is CASSNDRVTLHF.

In its sample, this clonotype was seen many times. The chain links TRBV29-1 to TRBJ2-7, with TRBD1 as a possible D gene (5 bases). CDR3 length: 14 amino acids. CDR1 is SQVTM and CDR2 is ANQGSEA in the germline V gene. The V and J ends lost 1 base and 6 bases respectively, with 16 bases between them. The CDR3 region is CSVEGGAGHGEQYF. The CDR3 bases are TGCAGCGTTGAAGGGGGCGCAGGGCATGGCGAGCAGTACTTC.

V usage is TRBV28 and J usage is TRBJ2-1; possibly TRBD1 for D (6 bases). Trimming stripped 6 bases from V and 3 bases from J, with 15 bases between. Germline CDR1 and CDR2: MDHEN and SYDVKM. The CDR3 loop spans 15 amino acids. CDR3: CASSHTGPVYNEQFF. The CDR3 region has the DNA TGTGCCAGCAGCCATACAGGGCCGGTCTACAATGAGCAGTTCTTC. Together with reference TRBV28 and TRBJ2-1, the CDR3 gives the full variable domain: DVKVTQSSRYLVKRTGEKVFLECVQDMDHENMFWYRQDPGLGLRLIYFSYDVKMKEKGDIPEGYSVSREKKERFSLILESASTNQTSMYLCASSHTGPVYNEQFFGPGTRLTVL.

This CDR3 is CASSSDRDGYTF. CDR3 bases: TGTGCCAGCAGTTCGGACAGGGACGGCTACACCTTC. The chain couples TRBV12-3 or TRBV12-4 to TRBJ1-2, with 8 bases lining up with TRBD1. The length of the CDR3 is 12 residues. The V gene end was trimmed by 4 bases and the J gene end by 8 bases; junction bases not matched to a gene: 3.

Turning to this clonotype: Given the absence of the conserved phenylalanine or tryptophan at the CDR3 end, a read error is likely. The gene calls are TRBV7-9 and TRBJ2-7; weak D call: TRBD2 (6 bases). This CDR3 is 12 amino acids long. V lost 3 bases and J lost 6, with 9 bases in between. Looked up from germline, CDR1 is SEHNR and CDR2 is FQNEAQ (reference sequence). The CDR3 DNA sequence: TGTGCCAGCAGCTTTGGGACTCGCGAGCAGTACCTC. This sequence encodes CASSFGTREQYL.

This chain uses TRBV12-3 or TRBV12-4 with TRBJ2-2; 11 positions agree with TRBD2. This CDR3 contains 12 residues. The CDR3 coding sequence is TGTTCTAGCGGGAGGAGGACCGGGGAGCTGTTTTTT. Translation gives CSSGRRTGELFF.

CDR3: CSARDGNQPQHF. The CDR3 DNA reads TGCAGTGCTAGAGATGGCAATCAGCCCCAGCATTTT. This sequence joins TRBV20-1 and TRBJ1-5; D uncertain. Between the trimmed V and J ends, which lost 0 bases and 2 bases, there was a span of 2 bases. Germline values: CDR1 DFQATT, CDR2 SNEGSKA (reference sequence). The CDR3 covers 12 residues.

In this sample, this clonotype turned up many times. The rearrangement joins TRBV12-3 or TRBV12-4 to TRBJ2-7, with D maybe TRBD1 (6 bases). The CDR3 is made up of 14 amino acids. Trimming removed 5 bases from V and 2 bases from J, with 13 bases in between. The CDR3 sequence: CASSPRTATYEQYF. Written as DNA, the CDR3 is TGTGCCAGCAGTCCCCGGACAGCAACCTACGAGCAGTACTTC.

The sample holds many counts of this clonotype. The chain combines TRBV2 with TRBJ2-7, with D unresolved. V lost 6 bases and J lost 2, with 14 bases in between. Germline V gene sequence: CDR1 SNHLY, CDR2 FYNNEI. The CDR3 is made up of 14 amino acids. The CDR3: CASRTFKGPYEQYF. CDR3 nucleotide sequence: TGTGCCAGCAGGACCTTCAAGGGCCCCTACGAGCAGTACTTC.

The genes are TRBV19 and TRBJ1-5; 9 nucleotides agree with TRBD1. Germline values: CDR1 LNHDA, CDR2 SQIVND (reference sequence). J was trimmed by 2 bases and V by 6 bases; bases with no gene match: 8. CDR3 length: 16 residues. The CDR3 spells CASRDRGSRGNQPQHF. In DNA, the CDR3 is TGTGCCAGTAGGGACAGGGGCTCCAGGGGCAATCAGCCCCAGCATTTT.

The gene calls are TRBV3-1 and TRBJ1-1; TRBD1 matches 10 bases. The V gene end was trimmed by 3 bases and the J gene end by 5 bases; junction bases not matched to a gene: 3. This CDR3 contains 14 residues. Germline V gives CDR1 LGHDT, CDR2 YNNKEL (reference sequence). The CDR3 sequence is CASSQTGGSTEAFF. CDR3 nucleotides: TGTGCCAGCAGCCAGACAGGGGGCTCGACTGAAGCTTTCTTT. The entire variable domain, with the rest obtained from reference TRBV3-1 and TRBJ1-1, is as follows: DTAVSQTPKYLVTQMGNDKSIKCEQNLGHDTMYWYKQDSKKFLKIMFSYNNKELIINETVPNRFSPKSPDKAHLNLHINSLELGDSAVYFCASSQTGGSTEAFFGQGTRLTVV.

This clonotype showed up many times. This CDR3 is CASSLSYPLANSYEQYF. The CDR3 coding sequence is TGTGCCAGCAGTTTATCGTATCCCCTAGCGAACTCCTACGAGCAGTACTTC. The chain is built from TRBV27 and TRBJ2-7, with D perhaps TRBD2 (6 bases). CDR1 is MNHEY, CDR2 SMNVEV, per germline (reference sequence). The CDR3 runs to 17 residues. The ends were cut back, 0 bases at V and 0 bases at J, with 15 bases in the middle.

The CDR3 DNA follows: TGTGCCAGCAGCCAAGATGACGGCGGGCCCTATGGCTACACCTTC. Protein sequence: CASSQDDGGPYGYTF. This rearrangement joins TRBV4-2 to TRBJ1-2; D is uncertain. This CDR3 is built from 15 residues. Deletions cut 0 bases from V and 4 bases from J, with 12 bases between. Germline values: CDR1 LGHNA, CDR2 YNFKEQ.

The chain has TRBV20-1 and TRBJ2-2, with 12 nucleotides matching TRBD2. Germline lookup yields CDR1 DFQATT and CDR2 SNEGSKA (reference sequence). J was trimmed by 5 bases and V by 5 bases; bases with no gene match: 3. CDR3 size: 14 residues. As DNA, the CDR3 is TGCAGTGCTTTGACTAGCGGGAGTACCGGGGAGCTGTTTTTT. This sequence encodes CSALTSGSTGELFF.

This sequence joins TRBV9 and TRBJ2-2; D is undetermined. Germline V CDR1 and CDR2: SGDLS, YYNGEE. Trimming removed 2 bases at V and 6 bases at J, with 11 bases between. The CDR3 contains 14 residues. The CDR3 sequence is CASSVSGSPGELFF. The CDR3 DNA follows: TGTGCCAGCAGCGTTAGTGGTTCCCCCGGGGAGCTGTTTTTT.

V gene TRBV19 combines with J gene TRBJ1-2; weak D call: TRBD1 (6 bases). Trimming cost V 5 bases and J 2 bases, with 12 bases left between them. The CDR3 covers 14 residues. CDR1 LNHDA and CDR2 SQIVND come from the germline V gene (reference sequence). CDR3 nucleotides: TGTGCCAGTAGTGCGACAGGTCCGAACTATGGCTACACCTTC. Amino acid sequence: CASSATGPNYGYTF.

Of note for this clonotype: This may be a read error: a much more frequent sequence differs by one nucleotide. The rearrangement uses TRBV11-2 and TRBJ2-5; no firm D call. The CDR3 extends over 15 amino acids. Per the germline V gene, CDR1 is SGHAT and CDR2 is FQNNGV. CDR3 DNA sequence: TGTGCCAACAGCCAAGAGGCGAGCGTCAAAGAGACCCAGTACTTC. Protein sequence: CANSQEASVKETQYF.

This clonotype has a count of ten or more. The rearrangement uses TRBV29-1 and TRBJ2-7; 10 nucleotides align to TRBD1. Per germline, CDR1 SQVTM and CDR2 ANQGSEA. V was clipped by 3 bases and J by 3 bases; unmatched bases: 5. CDR3 length equals 14 residues. Written as DNA, the CDR3 is TGCAGCGTTGAGGGTCGGACAGGGGGCTACGAGCAGTACTTC. Amino acids: CSVEGRTGGYEQYF.

This clonotype was counted many times. This sequence joins TRBV30 and TRBJ1-2; tentative D call: TRBD1 (6 bases). Germline CDR1 GTSNPN, CDR2 SVGIG (reference sequence). The germline V and J ends were trimmed by 3 bases and 6 bases, with 14 bases remaining between them. The CDR3 is 13 residues long. CDR3: CAWRPRGLDGYTF. The CDR3 coding sequence is TGTGCCTGGAGACCCAGGGGTCTGGATGGCTACACCTTC.

In its sample, this clonotype was seen many times. V is TRBV4-2 and J is TRBJ1-1; no definite D call. Trimming stripped 0 bases from V and 10 bases from J, with 18 bases between. CDR1 LGHNA and CDR2 YNFKEQ come from the germline V gene. This CDR3 contains 15 residues. CDR3 protein: CASSQDLGVTSGAFF. CDR3 coding DNA: TGTGCCAGCAGCCAAGACTTGGGAGTGACGTCAGGAGCTTTCTTT.

The rearrangement links TRBV19 to TRBJ1-5; 10 nucleotides line up with TRBD1. The germline CDR1 and CDR2 sequences are LNHDA and SQIVND (reference sequence). With 0 bases clipped from V and 5 bases from J, the junction kept 4 bases outside the gene matches. This CDR3 contains 16 residues. DNA of the CDR3: TGTGCCAGTAGTATAGAAGCCGGGACAGGGGATCAGCCCCAGCATTTT. Its translation: CASSIEAGTGDQPQHF.

The V call is TRBV6-5, the J call TRBJ2-1; 10 nucleotides line up with TRBD2. CDR1 and CDR2 from the germline V gene are MNHEY and SVGAGI. The CDR3 is made up of 17 amino acids. The trim removed 3 bases at V and 8 bases at J, leaving 13 bases unmatched. The CDR3 nucleotides are TGTGCCAGCAGTTATCCCAGCGGGAGGGCCCTTTTCCATGAGCAGTTCTTC. This sequence encodes CASSYPSGRALFHEQFF.

The chain couples TRBV7-9 to TRBJ2-7; the match to TRBD1 covers 10 bases. The CDR3 has 15 amino acids. With 5 bases clipped from V and 5 bases from J, the junction kept 9 bases outside the gene matches. Germline loops: CDR1 SEHNR, CDR2 FQNEAQ (reference sequence). The CDR3 DNA sequence: TGTGCCAGCAGCATCCTGGGACAGGGGTCCGACGAGCAGTACTTC. Its translation is CASSILGQGSDEQYF.

This clonotype was counted many times. This chain uses TRBV7-2 with TRBJ1-1; D is possibly TRBD1 (5 bases). CDR1 and CDR2 from the germline V gene are SGHTA and FQGNSA. Trimming shortened V by 5 bases and J by 14 bases, and 24 bases separated the two germline ends. The CDR3 covers 14 residues. In nucleotides, the CDR3 is TGTGCCAGCAGCCAGGTGGCGGGTCGCCCCAGGGTCTTCTTT. Amino acids: CASSQVAGRPRVFF.

This clonotype appeared many times. The CDR3 bases are TGTGCCAGCAGCTTTACGGGGGCAACTAATGAAAAACTGTTTTTT. Protein product: CASSFTGATNEKLFF. The chain carries TRBV7-2 and TRBJ1-4; D is possibly TRBD1 (5 bases). CDR3 length: 15 residues. With 3 bases removed from V and 0 bases from J, the gap between germline ends came to 8 bases. Germline loops: CDR1 SGHTA, CDR2 FQGNSA.

The rearrangement links TRBV9 to TRBJ2-2; no clear D gene. Trimming took 2 bases from V and 8 from J, leaving 10 bases between them. This CDR3 is 13 amino acids long. Germline values: CDR1 SGDLS, CDR2 YYNGEE. The CDR3 sequence: CASSVNPGGELFF. The CDR3 DNA reads TGTGCCAGCAGCGTTAACCCCGGGGGGGAGCTGTTTTTT.